The T cell receptor beta chain under discussion was sequenced for a study of OX40 agonist ivuxolimab in advanced cancers. Study as a whole: As their treatment, patients were administered ivuxolimab, an agonistic anti-OX40 (CD134) antibody. Those enrolled were approximately 87% male, with a mean age of about 66 years and ages from roughly 20 to 85. Three dose-escalation patients had partial responses: one with hepatocellular carcinoma and two with cutaneous melanoma. Findings of the study overall: Blood T cells, both CD4+ and CD8+, expanded clonally by week 6 at 0.1 to 3.0 mg/kg.

Generated by immunoSEQ multiplex PCR, the TCRdb table keeps only in-frame clones and is missing some. The table includes fewer than 100,000 clones, about 93% detected once. J gave up 3 bases and V 5 bases, and 5 bases lay outside the gene matches. This CDR3 is 14 amino acids long. Germline V gives CDR1 SEHNR, CDR2 FQNEAQ (reference sequence). A note on this clone: No antigen is known for it.

The chain uses TRBV7-9 and TRBJ1-2; 8 bases align to TRBD1. This clonotype originated in an adult with an advanced solid tumor such as melanoma, head and neck, liver or kidney cancer. The material sequenced was CD4+ or CD8+ T cells sorted from blood, taken in a trial of the OX40 agonist ivuxolimab. CDR3: CASSRQGTDYGYTF. CDR3 bases: TGTGCCAGCAGCCGACAGGGGACTGACTATGGCTACACCTTC. The variable domain in full, completed from reference TRBV7-9 and TRBJ1-2, reads DTGVSQNPRHKITKRGQNVTFRCDPISEHNRLYWYRQTLGQGPEFLTYFQNEAQLEKSRLLSDRFSAERPKGSFSTLEIQRTEQGDSAMYLCASSRQGTDYGYTFGSGTRLTVV.